The 28 T cell receptor beta chains below all came from one sample that was sequenced in a study of CD8 T cells in ankylosing spondylitis. TCRdb reprocessed the 5' RACE reads with MiXCR, giving one entry per CDR3 protein. The table shows about 510,000 distinct CDR3 sequences, with about 5.4% occurring only once. Whole-study findings and limits: A TCR beta motif made of 7 to 9 highly homologous variants seemed typical of ankylosing spondylitis blood.

The antigens for these receptors are not known. The sequenced material came from blood, either unsorted or a sorted T cell fraction (not recorded which). These TCRs come from a male donor with ankylosing spondylitis.

This clonotype was counted many times. The V gene is TRBV10-3, the J gene TRBJ2-5; D is possibly TRBD1 or TRBD2 (5 bases each). Germline-derived CDR1 and CDR2 are ENHRY and SYGVKD. V lost 5 bases and J 3 bases, leaving 13 bases between the germline ends. The CDR3 has 14 residues. The CDR3 nucleotides read TGTGCCATCAGTTTCCGGGACGGAAAAGAGACCCAGTACTTC. As protein: CAISFRDGKETQYF.

This clonotype was seen a few times. The genes are TRBV20-1 and TRBJ2-3; 8 bases map to TRBD2. The CDR3 sequence is 15 residues long. Per the germline V gene, CDR1 is DFQATT and CDR2 is SNEGSKA (reference sequence). Trimming took 3 bases from V and 2 from J; bases not matched to a gene: 7. The CDR3: CSARATSENTDTQYF. The CDR3 coding sequence is TGCAGTGCTAGGGCGACTAGCGAGAACACAGATACGCAGTATTTT.

This clonotype was detected many times. V is TRBV4-2 and J is TRBJ2-1; 13 bases are a match to TRBD2. J lost 7 bases, V lost 1 base, and 10 bases had no gene match. CDR3 size: 18 residues. Germline values: CDR1 LGHNA, CDR2 YNFKEQ. The chain's CDR3 is CASSQVILAGGSSNEQFF. The CDR3 bases are TGTGCCAGCAGCCAAGTAATACTAGCGGGAGGGTCGTCAAATGAGCAGTTCTTC.

This chain connects TRBV6-5 to TRBJ2-1; D is possibly TRBD2 (7 bases). Germline lookup yields CDR1 MNHEY and CDR2 SVGAGI. This CDR3 is 16 amino acids long. Between the trimmed V and J ends, which lost 2 bases and 7 bases, there was a span of 18 bases. The CDR3 bases are TGTGCCAGCAGTTACCCTGGGGGGGCCCCCTCTAATGAGCAGTTCTTC. It codes for CASSYPGGAPSNEQFF.

This clonotype was counted only a few times. The rearrangement joins TRBV28 to TRBJ1-4, with 8 nucleotides matching TRBD1. The CDR3 is 14 residues long. CDR1 and CDR2 (germline): MDHEN, SYDVKM. J gave up 7 bases and V 6 bases, and 7 bases lay outside the gene matches. The CDR3, as DNA: TGTGCCAGCAGGCGACAGGGGCGATCTGAAAAACTGTTTTTT. It specifies CASRRQGRSEKLFF.

This clonotype was seen at least ten times. The rearrangement links TRBV27 to TRBJ2-4; a possible D gene is TRBD1 (5 bases). The germline V gene encodes CDR1 MNHEY and CDR2 SMNVEV (reference sequence). V was shortened by 0 bases and J by 0 bases, with 9 bases between the two germline ends. CDR3 size: 16 residues. The CDR3 region is CASSLSGQGAKNIQYF. For the CDR3, the DNA is TGTGCCAGCAGTTTATCTGGGCAGGGAGCCAAAAACATTCAGTACTTC.

The chain has TRBV7-8 and TRBJ2-7; tentatively, D is TRBD1 or TRBD2 (5 bases each). Germline CDR1 and CDR2: SGHVS and FQNEAQ. With 5 bases removed from V and 0 bases from J, the gap between germline ends came to 20 bases. This CDR3 has 17 residues. CDR3 bases: TGTGCCAGCAGCCAACAGAAAGGGGAGAGGAGCTCCTACGAGCAGTACTTC. It translates to CASSQQKGERSSYEQYF.

Details on this clonotype: The final CDR3 position lacks the conserved phenylalanine or tryptophan, pointing to a likely read error. No DNA is shown, since the ends of the CDR3 on it are uncertain; the CDR3 is the one TCRdb lists. The CDR3 spells CARSLGLGVGELLC. The gene calls are TRBV28 and TRBJ2-2. The CDR3 is made up of 14 amino acids, end residues included. Germline V gene lookup returns CDR1 MDHEN and CDR2 SYDVKM.

This clonotype showed up many times. This chain links TRBV12-3 or TRBV12-4 with TRBJ1-2, with D uncertain. The V end lost 3 bases, the J end lost 0 bases, and 11 bases lay between the germline ends. There are 15 residues in the CDR3. The CDR3 reads CASSFRRQPNYGYTF. CDR3 nucleotide sequence: TGTGCCAGCAGTTTCCGACGGCAACCTAACTATGGCTACACCTTC.

Ten or more counts support this clonotype. The chain recombines TRBV5-1 with TRBJ2-5; 12 nucleotides line up with TRBD2. Germline V CDR1 and CDR2: SGHRS, YFSETQ. The V segment lost 4 bases and the J segment 0 bases; nucleotides outside the gene matches: 7. CDR3 size: 17 residues. In nucleotides, the CDR3 is TGCGCCAGCAGCCTCGGACTAGCGGGGCGGTACCAAGAGACCCAGTACTTC. Its translation is CASSLGLAGRYQETQYF. The full variable domain, rest sourced from reference TRBV5-1 and TRBJ2-5, is KAGVTQTPRYLIKTRGQQVTLSCSPISGHRSVSWYQQTPGQGLQFLFEYFSETQRNKGNFPGRFSGRQFSNSRSEMNVSTLELGDSALYLCASSLGLAGRYQETQYFGPGTRLLVL.

There are many counts of this clonotype. The chain carries TRBV25-1 and TRBJ2-1, with 12 bases aligning to TRBD2. The length of the CDR3 is 17 residues. Per germline, CDR1 MGHDK and CDR2 SYGVNS. The V and J ends lost 4 bases and 1 base, in that order; junction bases with no gene match: 5. The CDR3 sequence is CASSGLAGGGSYNEQFF. The CDR3 bases are TGTGCCAGCAGTGGGCTAGCGGGAGGGGGATCCTACAATGAGCAGTTCTTC.

Only a few counts were recorded for this clonotype. CDR3 nucleotides: TGCAGTGCTAGAGATCGCCAGGGGGCGGAGGAAGACACCTTC. Amino acid sequence: CSARDRQGAEEDTF. V is TRBV20-1 and J is TRBJ1-2; 8 bases fit TRBD1. V gave up 0 bases and J gave up 12 bases; unmatched junction bases: 12. CDR1 is DFQATT and CDR2 is SNEGSKA in the germline V gene (reference sequence). This CDR3 is 14 amino acids long.

This clonotype appeared a few times. V usage is TRBV20-1 and J usage is TRBJ2-1; no firm D call. V gave up 3 bases and J gave up 3 bases, with 15 bases separating them. This CDR3 has 15 residues. The V gene's germline CDR1 is DFQATT and CDR2 SNEGSKA (reference sequence). DNA of the CDR3: TGCAGTGCTAGTTCGTCAGCCACGAACTACAATGAGCAGTTCTTC. Its translation: CSASSSATNYNEQFF.

This clonotype has ten or more counts. This chain links TRBV5-1 with TRBJ2-7; D is undetermined. Trimming left V 3 bases short and J 7 bases short, with 17 bases between. CDR1 is SGHRS, CDR2 YFSETQ, per germline. The CDR3 totals 14 residues. The CDR3 sequence: CASSSPGSLGEQYF. The CDR3 DNA is TGCGCCAGCAGCTCCCCAGGTTCCCTGGGGGAGCAGTACTTC. The full variable domain, rest sourced from reference TRBV5-1 and TRBJ2-7, is KAGVTQTPRYLIKTRGQQVTLSCSPISGHRSVSWYQQTPGQGLQFLFEYFSETQRNKGNFPGRFSGRQFSNSRSEMNVSTLELGDSALYLCASSSPGSLGEQYFGPGTRLTVT.

There are many counts of this clonotype. The genes are TRBV20-1 and TRBJ1-1; D remains ambiguous. Trimming left V 0 bases short and J 5 bases short, with 19 bases between. The CDR3 loop spans 16 amino acids. Germline lookup yields CDR1 DFQATT and CDR2 SNEGSKA (reference sequence). The CDR3 DNA reads TGCAGTGCTAGAGATTGGTCTCGGGTCCTTGGGACTGAAGCTTTCTTT. It specifies CSARDWSRVLGTEAFF.

This clonotype was seen ten or more times. This chain uses TRBV6-1 with TRBJ2-3; D ambiguous. The germline gives CDR1 MNHNS, CDR2 SASEGT. This CDR3 is 14 amino acids long. Between the trimmed V and J ends, which lost 6 bases and 8 bases, there was a span of 18 bases. CDR3 nucleotides: TGTGCCAGCAGCATCGGACCTCCATTGGGTACGCAGTATTTT. It codes for CASSIGPPLGTQYF.

This clonotype was observed at least ten times. This sequence joins TRBV20-1 and TRBJ1-2; D is undetermined. Germline loops: CDR1 DFQATT, CDR2 SNEGSKA (reference sequence). This CDR3 contains 13 residues. The V end lost 6 bases, the J end lost 2 bases, and 13 bases lay between the germline ends. In DNA, the CDR3 is TGCAGTGCACCGAAAGGGTCCAACTATGGCTACACCTTC. This sequence encodes CSAPKGSNYGYTF.

This clonotype has ten or more counts. The rearrangement links TRBV5-1 to TRBJ2-6, with TRBD1 matching 7 bases. Germline CDR1 and CDR2: SGHRS and YFSETQ. The CDR3 covers 16 residues. The junction had 3 bases not matched to a gene; V was cut back by 2 bases and J by 1 base. The chain's CDR3 is CASSFLQGSGANVLTF. The CDR3 DNA follows: TGCGCCAGCAGCTTTCTACAGGGGTCTGGGGCCAACGTCCTGACTTTC.

In this sample, this clonotype turned up many times. CDR3 region: CASSLGRVRVNTEAFF. In DNA form, the CDR3 reads TGTGCCAGCAGCTTAGGGAGGGTCCGTGTGAACACTGAAGCTTTCTTT. This chain uses TRBV7-2 with TRBJ1-1; D is undetermined. CDR3 length equals 16 residues. Germline CDR1 reads SGHTA; CDR2 reads FQGNSA. Trimming removed 1 base at V and 0 bases at J, with 12 bases between.

This clonotype was found a few times. CDR3 coding DNA: TGTGCCAGCAGCGTTGCCGGGACAGGGGCCTACGAGCAGTACTTC. Protein product: CASSVAGTGAYEQYF. This chain connects TRBV7-2 to TRBJ2-7; 10 bases match TRBD1. The CDR3 runs 15 residues. Germline CDR1 is SGHTA and CDR2 is FQGNSA. With 5 bases clipped from V and 2 bases from J, the junction kept 6 bases outside the gene matches.

This clonotype was recorded many times. The V call is TRBV28, the J call TRBJ2-1; unclear D gene. Germline lookup yields CDR1 MDHEN and CDR2 SYDVKM. V lost 8 bases to trimming and J lost 5 bases, with 13 bases between them. This CDR3 comprises 13 residues. In DNA form, the CDR3 reads TGTGCCAGCTCCGTAAACCCCCACAATGAGCAGTTCTTC. Amino acids: CASSVNPHNEQFF.

In its sample, this clonotype was seen many times. The CDR3 loop is CAISEVSPGSSYEQYF. The CDR3 DNA reads as TGTGCCATCAGTGAGGTTTCCCCAGGGTCTAGCTACGAGCAGTACTTC. The J gene is TRBJ2-7, the V gene TRBV10-3; D is possibly TRBD1 (5 bases). Trimming shortened V by 2 bases and J by 3 bases, and 17 bases separated the two germline ends. Germline-derived CDR1 and CDR2 are ENHRY and SYGVKD. The CDR3 covers 16 residues.

This clonotype was counted ten times or more. V and J are TRBV27 and TRBJ2-3, with 8 bases matching TRBD1. V lost 8 bases and J lost 2; bases outside the gene matches: 6. CDR1 is MNHEY and CDR2 is SMNVEV in the germline V gene (reference sequence). CDR3 size: 14 residues. This chain's CDR3 is CASRTGLITDTQYF. Here the CDR3 DNA reads TGTGCCAGCCGGACAGGGTTAATCACAGATACGCAGTATTTT.

This clonotype appeared many times. The chain carries TRBV12-3 or TRBV12-4 and TRBJ2-2; the D is unclear. The CDR3 has 17 amino acids. V dropped 3 bases and J dropped 2 bases, with 16 bases sitting between them. In DNA form, the CDR3 reads TGTGCCAGCAGTTTCGGTGTTGGCCGCTTAAACACCGGGGAGCTGTTTTTT. Its protein is CASSFGVGRLNTGELFF.

This clonotype has a count of ten or more. This chain's CDR3 is CASSGGGTDRHEQYF. In DNA form, the CDR3 reads TGTGCCAGCAGTGGGGGCGGGACAGATCGTCACGAGCAGTACTTC. V and J are TRBV7-9 and TRBJ2-7; weak D call: TRBD1 (7 bases). The CDR3 has 15 residues. Trimming left V 6 bases short and J 5 bases short, with 20 bases between. Germline V gene sequence: CDR1 SEHNR, CDR2 FQNEAQ (reference sequence).

This clonotype was counted many times. V usage is TRBV20-1 and J usage is TRBJ1-5; no clear D gene. Trimming pared 7 bases from V and 3 bases from J, leaving 13 bases between. Germline CDR1 DFQATT, CDR2 SNEGSKA (reference sequence). The CDR3 runs to 13 residues. The CDR3: CSGAAEFNQPQHF. The CDR3 DNA reads TGCAGTGGAGCAGCCGAATTCAATCAGCCCCAGCATTTT.

With respect to this clonotype: This may arise from a read error, as a much more abundant clone is one base away. The chain links TRBV11-2 to TRBJ2-7, with 8 bases lining up with TRBD2. Germline CDR1 SGHAT, CDR2 FQNNGV. CDR3 length: 13 amino acids. The CDR3 protein is CTSSLALAGEQYF. In DNA, the CDR3 is TGTACCAGCAGCTTAGCGCTAGCGGGCGAGCAGTACTTC.

This clonotype was detected only a few times. The CDR3 nucleotides read TGCGCCAGCAGCTTGGTGAGCGGGACCACCTACGAGCAGTACTTC. It specifies CASSLVSGTTYEQYF. The chain is built from TRBV5-1 and TRBJ2-7; 7 bases are shared with TRBD2. V lost 0 bases and J lost 2; bases outside the gene matches: 5. CDR1 and CDR2 (germline): SGHRS, YFSETQ. This CDR3 region has 15 residues. Full variable domain (missing parts from reference TRBV5-1 and TRBJ2-7): KAGVTQTPRYLIKTRGQQVTLSCSPISGHRSVSWYQQTPGQGLQFLFEYFSETQRNKGNFPGRFSGRQFSNSRSEMNVSTLELGDSALYLCASSLVSGTTYEQYFGPGTRLTVT.